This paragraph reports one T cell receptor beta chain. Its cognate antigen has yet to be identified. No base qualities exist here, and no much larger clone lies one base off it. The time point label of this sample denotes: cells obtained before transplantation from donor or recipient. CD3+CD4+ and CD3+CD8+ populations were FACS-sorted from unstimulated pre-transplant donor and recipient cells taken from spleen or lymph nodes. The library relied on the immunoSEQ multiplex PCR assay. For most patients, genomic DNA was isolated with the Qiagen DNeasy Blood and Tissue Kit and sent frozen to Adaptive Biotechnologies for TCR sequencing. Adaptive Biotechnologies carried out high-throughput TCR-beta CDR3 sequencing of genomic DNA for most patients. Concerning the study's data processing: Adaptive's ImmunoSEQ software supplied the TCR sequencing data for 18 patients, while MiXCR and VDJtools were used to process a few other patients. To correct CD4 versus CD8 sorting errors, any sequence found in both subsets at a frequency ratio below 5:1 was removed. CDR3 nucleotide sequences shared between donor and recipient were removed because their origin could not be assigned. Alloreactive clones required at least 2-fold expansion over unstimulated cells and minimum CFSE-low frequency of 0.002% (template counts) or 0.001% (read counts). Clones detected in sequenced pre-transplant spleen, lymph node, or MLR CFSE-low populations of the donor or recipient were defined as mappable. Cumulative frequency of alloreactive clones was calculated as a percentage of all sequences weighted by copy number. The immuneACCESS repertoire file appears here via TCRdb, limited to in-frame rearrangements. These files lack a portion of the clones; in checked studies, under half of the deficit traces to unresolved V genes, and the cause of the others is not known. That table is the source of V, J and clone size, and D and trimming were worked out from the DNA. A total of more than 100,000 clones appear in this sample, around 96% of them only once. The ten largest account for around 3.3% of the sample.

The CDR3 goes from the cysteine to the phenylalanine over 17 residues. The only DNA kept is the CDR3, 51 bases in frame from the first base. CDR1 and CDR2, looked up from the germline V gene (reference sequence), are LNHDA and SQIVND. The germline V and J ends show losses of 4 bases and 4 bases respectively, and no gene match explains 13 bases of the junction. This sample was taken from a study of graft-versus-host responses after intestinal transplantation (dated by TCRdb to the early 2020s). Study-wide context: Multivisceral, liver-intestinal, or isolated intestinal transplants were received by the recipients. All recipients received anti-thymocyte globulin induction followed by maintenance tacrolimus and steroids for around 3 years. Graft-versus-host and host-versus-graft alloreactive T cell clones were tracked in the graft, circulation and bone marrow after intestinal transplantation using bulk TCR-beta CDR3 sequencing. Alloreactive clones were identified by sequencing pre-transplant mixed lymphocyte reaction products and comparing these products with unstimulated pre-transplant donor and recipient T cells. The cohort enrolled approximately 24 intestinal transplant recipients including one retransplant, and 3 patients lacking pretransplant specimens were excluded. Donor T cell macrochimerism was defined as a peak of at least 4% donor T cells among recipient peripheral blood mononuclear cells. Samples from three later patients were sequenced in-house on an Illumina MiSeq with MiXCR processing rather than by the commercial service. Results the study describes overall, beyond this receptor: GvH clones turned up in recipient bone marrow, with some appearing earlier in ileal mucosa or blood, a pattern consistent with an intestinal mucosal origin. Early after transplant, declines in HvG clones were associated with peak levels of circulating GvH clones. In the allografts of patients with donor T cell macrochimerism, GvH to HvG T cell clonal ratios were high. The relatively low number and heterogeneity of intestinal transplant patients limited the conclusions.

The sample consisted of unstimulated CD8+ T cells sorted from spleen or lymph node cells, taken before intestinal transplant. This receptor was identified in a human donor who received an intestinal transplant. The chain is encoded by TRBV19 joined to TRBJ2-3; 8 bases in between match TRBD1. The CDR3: CASSSPLRQGAPDTQYF. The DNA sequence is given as TGTGCCAGTAGTAGCCCCCTCCGGCAGGGGGCCCCAGATACGCAGTATTTT.